The following is a TCR beta chain sequence with its context. Deletions cut 5 bases from V and 2 bases from J, with 19 bases between. CDR1 and CDR2 (germline): SGHAT, FQNNGV. The CDR3 runs 16 residues. The sample originates from a study of blood T cell repertoires in COVID-19. Authors' processing steps: Nucleated cell number was recorded as an estimate derived from reference gene primer amplification. The repertoire was sequenced with immunoSEQ multiplex PCR; TCRdb's copy has only in-frame clones and lacks some. V, J and clone size derive from that table, while D and trimming were established from the DNA sequence. This table holds about 330,000 clones, over 75% found once.

The chain joins TRBV11-2 to TRBJ2-7; weak D call: TRBD1 (7 bases). The sequence was obtained from a woman aged 45-65 years with active or convalescent COVID-19. Sequenced input: peripheral blood. The CDR3 sequence is CASSTLAGQRPYEQYF. The CDR3 region has the DNA TGTGCCAGCAGCACACTGGCGGGACAGAGGCCCTACGAGCAGTACTTC.